The rows below give T cell receptor beta chains drawn from one sample of a study of blood T cell repertoires in COVID-19. The data were produced by immunoSEQ multiplex PCR, yet TCRdb's version contains in-frame clones alone and is incomplete. The data hold roughly 250,000 clones, with approximately 84% observed a single time. The sequencing sample was made of PBMCs or T cells enriched from blood (not recorded which). These receptors were obtained from a middle-aged woman with acute COVID-19. CDR3s include the opening cysteine and the closing phenylalanine or tryptophan. The order of the fields is V gene, J gene, D gene, clone size, CDR3 DNA, CDR3 protein. The D gene is left open where the match is weak. Clone size appears in some rows only: once, few, many, or a class for an expanded clone.

TRBV6-5	TRBJ1-2	TRBD1	-	TGTGCCAGCAGTTACTCCCGAAGCAGGGGGAACTATGGCTACACCTTC	CASSYSRSRGNYGYTF
TRBV19	TRBJ1-2	-	-	TGTGCCAGTAGTCTCCAGGACTATGGCTACACCTTC	CASSLQDYGYTF
TRBV30	TRBJ2-2	-	few	TGTGCCTGGGGTCGTCCAGGGGATAACACCGGGGAGCTGTTTTTT	CAWGRPGDNTGELFF
TRBV5-1	TRBJ2-1	-	-	TGCGCCAGCAGCTTGGGAGTGGGAGGGGGCAATGAGCAGTTCTTC	CASSLGVGGGNEQFF
TRBV20-1	TRBJ1-2	-	-	TGCAGTGCTAGTGAGACAGTCACGGCGTATGGCTACACCTTC	CSASETVTAYGYTF
TRBV5-1	TRBJ2-1	TRBD1	-	TGCGCCAGCAGATCGCCGGGACAGGGGAAAGGGGAGCAGTTCTTC	CASRSPGQGKGEQFF
TRBV2	TRBJ2-1	-	-	TGTGCCAGCATCCCTAGCATCTCCTACAATGAGCAGTTCTTC	CASIPSISYNEQFF
TRBV11-3	TRBJ2-3	TRBD1	-	TGTGCCAGCAGCGTACGACAGGGGAACACAGATACGCAGTATTTT	CASSVRQGNTDTQYF
TRBV6-5	TRBJ2-3	-	-	TGTGCCAGCATCATGGACACTAGCACAGATACGCAGTATTTT	CASIMDTSTDTQYF
TRBV7-7	TRBJ2-1	TRBD2	-	TGTGCTAGCAGCGACAGCGGGACGAGCTACAATGAGCAGTTCTTC	CASSDSGTSYNEQFF
TRBV5-5	TRBJ2-7	-	-	TGTGCCAGCAGCCCGCCCCCAGGGCCTTCCTACGAGCAGTACTTC	CASSPPPGPSYEQYF
TRBV19	TRBJ1-1	TRBD1	-	TGTGCCAGTAGTATGGAGGACAGGGGAGGGACTGAAGCTTTCTTT	CASSMEDRGGTEAFF
TRBV6-4	TRBJ1-6	-	-	TGTGCCAGCAGTGAACAGGGACGGAATTCACCCCTCCACTTT	CASSEQGRNSPLHF
TRBV15	TRBJ1-2	-	-	TGTGCCACCAGCAGAGGGGACTTTGGCTATGGCTACACCTTC	CATSRGDFGYGYTF
TRBV5-1	TRBJ2-1	TRBD2	-	TGCGCCAGCAGCTTAGTCAGCGGGGGCAATGAGCAGTTCTTC	CASSLVSGGNEQFF
TRBV20-1	TRBJ2-1	TRBD2	-	TGCAGTGCTAGTCGAGCTAGCGGGAGGGCATACAATGAGCAGTTCTTC	CSASRASGRAYNEQFF
TRBV5-1	TRBJ2-1	TRBD2	-	TGCGCCAGCAGCTTGGCGGGAGGGCCCTCTAACAATGAGCAGTTCTTC	CASSLAGGPSNNEQFF
TRBV4-2	TRBJ2-7	-	-	TGTGCCAGCAGCCCCCTGACGGACACCTACGAGCAGTACTTC	CASSPLTDTYEQYF
TRBV3-1/TRBV3-2	TRBJ2-7	TRBD1	-	TGTGCCAGCAGCCCAATGACAGGGGACGGGTTTGAGCAGTACTTC	CASSPMTGDGFEQYF
TRBV7-3	TRBJ1-1	-	-	TGTGCCAGCAGCTTAGATCCAGAGAACACTGAAGCTTTCTTT	CASSLDPENTEAFF
TRBV19	TRBJ1-4	-	-	TGTGCCAGTAGTATTGGCAGGGTTGAGATTAATGAAAAACTGTTTTTT	CASSIGRVEINEKLFF
TRBV5-4	TRBJ2-1	TRBD2	once	TGTGCCAGCAGCTTGGGACTAGCGGGAGGCACGAATGAGCAGTTCTTC	CASSLGLAGGTNEQFF
TRBV12-5	TRBJ2-2	-	few	TGTGCTAGTGGTTCTGGGACATTTTCCGGGGAGCTGTTTTTT	CASGSGTFSGELFF
TRBV7-3	TRBJ2-2	-	-	TGTGCCAGCAGCTTAGAGGGACTGGTGGCCGGGGAGCTGTTTTTT	CASSLEGLVAGELFF
TRBV5-1	TRBJ2-7	-	once	TGCGCCAGCAGCGTGAGGGATTCCTACGAGCAGTACTTC	CASSVRDSYEQYF
TRBV5-1	TRBJ2-3	-	-	TGCGCCAGCAGCTTAAACGCAGGGGTGGATACGCAGTATTTT	CASSLNAGVDTQYF
TRBV19	TRBJ1-2	TRBD1	-	TGTGCCAGCTCAACAGGGGACTATGGCTACACCTTC	CASSTGDYGYTF
TRBV19	TRBJ2-5	TRBD2	-	TGTGCCAGTAGTACCCGGACTAGCGCGCAAGAGACCCAGTACTTC	CASSTRTSAQETQYF
TRBV21-1	TRBJ2-5	-	-	TGTGCCAGAGATACAGGGACCCAGTACTTC	CARDTGTQYF
TRBV3-1/TRBV3-2	TRBJ2-7	-	-	TGTGCCAGCAGCCAAGAGGGGGCCTGGGAGTACGAGCAGTACTTC	CASSQEGAWEYEQYF
TRBV30	TRBJ1-1	-	-	TGTGCCTGGATGGTGCACAGGGACACTGAAGCTTTCTTT	CAWMVHRDTEAFF
TRBV9	TRBJ2-5	TRBD2	few	TGTGCCAGCAGCGTAGAACCAGCGGGAGTGTGGGAGACCCAGTACTTC	CASSVEPAGVWETQYF
TRBV2	TRBJ2-7	-	-	TGTGCCAGTGCCCTAAGCTCCTACGAGCAGTACTTC	CASALSSYEQYF
TRBV6-1	TRBJ1-2	-	-	TGTGCCAGCAGTGAAGGCAGTAACTATGGCTACACCTTC	CASSEGSNYGYTF
TRBV14	TRBJ2-3	TRBD2	-	TGTGCCAGCAGACCGGTGAGGGCGGGAGAGCCAGATACGCAGTATTTT	CASRPVRAGEPDTQYF
TRBV3-1/TRBV3-2	TRBJ1-3	-	few	TGTGCCAGCAGCCACCGACAGTTCAGCTCTGGAAACACCATATATTTT	CASSHRQFSSGNTIYF
TRBV15	TRBJ2-1	TRBD2	-	TGTGCCACCAGCAGAGAGGTCCAGCGGGATTACAATGAGCAGTTCTTC	CATSREVQRDYNEQFF
TRBV4-2	TRBJ2-5	TRBD2	few	TGTGCCAGCAGCGAGCGGGAGGTGGAGACCCAGTACTTC	CASSEREVETQYF
TRBV5-5	TRBJ1-5	-	-	TGTGCCAGCAGCTTGGCCGGGGGGGGCAGGCAGCCCCAGCATTTT	CASSLAGGGRQPQHF
TRBV2	TRBJ1-2	-	-	TGTGCCAGCAGCGGTAATTCCAACTATGGCTACACCTTC	CASSGNSNYGYTF
TRBV15	TRBJ1-3	-	-	TGTGCCACCAGCAGAGATCCTCCAAAAACAGCCACCATATATTTT	CATSRDPPKTATIYF
TRBV11-2	TRBJ2-1	-	-	TGTGCCAGCAGCACACCGACCCCGGGGGAGCAGTTCTTC	CASSTPTPGEQFF
TRBV9	TRBJ1-1	-	-	TGTGCCAGCAGCGTGCTGGGAGCTGAAGCTTTCTTT	CASSVLGAEAFF
TRBV19	TRBJ2-3	TRBD2	-	TGTGCCAGTAGGGGCGGGAGGAGCACAGATACGCAGTATTTT	CASRGGRSTDTQYF
TRBV15	TRBJ1-2	-	once	TGTGCCACCAGCGGGAGAGAGGGAGACTATGGCTACACCTTC	CATSGREGDYGYTF
TRBV5-1	TRBJ2-1	TRBD2	-	TGCGCCAGCAGCTTGGGGACTAGCGGGAGGGCTGAGCAGTTCTTC	CASSLGTSGRAEQFF
TRBV5-6	TRBJ1-3	-	-	TGTGCCAGCAGCTTGAAGGTGGGGAGCTCTGGAAACACCATATATTTT	CASSLKVGSSGNTIYF
TRBV19	TRBJ1-5	TRBD1	-	TGTGCCAGCGGTGACAGGGACGATGGGCCCCAGCATTTT	CASGDRDDGPQHF
TRBV27	TRBJ1-1	-	-	TGTGCCAGCAGTTCTATTAGGAACACTGAAGCTTTCTTT	CASSSIRNTEAFF
TRBV4-1	TRBJ2-1	TRBD2	-	TGCGCCAGCAGCCAAACTCTGACTAGCGGGAGTCCAAATGAGCAGTTCTTC	CASSQTLTSGSPNEQFF
TRBV5-1	TRBJ1-2	-	-	TGCGCCAGCAGCTTGTCGGGAGAGGCTTATGGCTACACCTTC	CASSLSGEAYGYTF
TRBV5-5	TRBJ1-2	TRBD1	-	TGTGCCAGCAGCTTGGATCCCTTCGACAGGGAGAATGGCTACACCTTC	CASSLDPFDRENGYTF
TRBV19	TRBJ1-1	-	-	TGTGCCAGTAGTCCCGGTCCGGGCACTGAAGCTTTCTTT	CASSPGPGTEAFF
TRBV24-1	TRBJ2-3	TRBD2	-	TGTGCCACCAGTGATTTCAGCGGGAGGGGCACAGATACGCAGTATTTT	CATSDFSGRGTDTQYF